The source of this T cell receptor beta chain is a study of blood T cell repertoires in COVID-19. The overall study: Some COVID-19 samples were acute and others convalescent; all came from the United States, Italy and Spain. In each case, the material was cDNA or gDNA derived from T cells, B-cell-depleted T cells, or PBMCs.

As originally analysed: Using reference gene primer amplification, nucleated cell counts were estimated. The data were produced by immunoSEQ multiplex PCR, yet TCRdb's version contains in-frame clones alone and is incomplete. The V and J calls and the clone size are those of that table, but D and trimming were determined from the DNA. The data contain tens of thousands of clones, about 70% of them seen just once; the ten biggest clones take up less than 40%. Trimming took 3 bases from V and 4 from J; bases not matched to a gene: 11. Germline V gene sequence: CDR1 LGHDT, CDR2 YNNKEL (reference sequence). CDR3 size: 18 residues.

The sequenced sample consisted of peripheral blood. This receptor was identified in a woman in her seventies with acute or convalescent COVID-19. The genes are TRBV3-1 (or the pseudogene TRBV3-2) and TRBJ2-1; 11 positions match TRBD1. CDR3 residues: CASSQDRNWDRGYNEQFF. The DNA for the CDR3 is TGTGCCAGCAGCCAGGACCGTAATTGGGACAGGGGGTACAATGAGCAGTTCTTC.